Listed below are T cell receptor beta chains from one sample, sequenced in a study of T cells after yellow fever vaccination. TCRdb re-called the 5' RACE reads with MiXCR, one entry per CDR3 protein. The sample lists 300,000 to 400,000 distinct CDR3 sequences; 8.7% were seen once. The sample consisted of PBMCs, taken on the day of the first yellow fever vaccination. Receptors were obtained from a man between 18 and 35 years old who received the YFV17D yellow fever vaccine. Each CDR3 is given with its conserved first and last residue. Fields, in order: CDR3 length, D gene, V gene, clone size, J gene, CDR3 DNA, CDR3 protein. D genes are given only for firm matches. The size field is filled for only some rows; it gives once, few, many or a size class.

CDR3 length: 14
D gene: -
V gene: TRBV12-3/TRBV12-4
clone size: many
J gene: TRBJ1-3
CDR3 DNA: TGTGCCAGCAGTTTGATGGGTACTGGAAACACCATATATTTT
CDR3 protein: CASSLMGTGNTIYF

CDR3 length: 14
D gene: TRBD2
V gene: TRBV7-9
clone size: -
J gene: TRBJ2-7
CDR3 DNA: TGTGCCAGCAGCCCACTAGCGGGGGCGTACGAGCAGTACTTC
CDR3 protein: CASSPLAGAYEQYF

CDR3 length: 12
D gene: -
V gene: TRBV11-2
clone size: -
J gene: TRBJ1-1
CDR3 DNA: TGTGCCAGCTCCAGGACAACCACTGAAGCTTTCTTT
CDR3 protein: CASSRTTTEAFF

CDR3 length: 16
D gene: -
V gene: TRBV5-1
clone size: few
J gene: TRBJ1-3
CDR3 DNA: TGCGCCAGCAGCTTGGGATGGGGCAGCTCTGGAAACACCATATATTTT
CDR3 protein: CASSLGWGSSGNTIYF

CDR3 length: 12
D gene: -
V gene: TRBV3-1
clone size: -
J gene: TRBJ2-3
CDR3 DNA: TGTGCCAGCAGCCAAGCGCAAGATACGCAGTATTTT
CDR3 protein: CASSQAQDTQYF

CDR3 length: 14
D gene: -
V gene: TRBV4-3
clone size: many
J gene: TRBJ2-3
CDR3 DNA: TGCGCCAGCAGCCAAGGCCGGGACCCAGATACGCAGTATTTT
CDR3 protein: CASSQGRDPDTQYF

CDR3 length: 15
D gene: TRBD1
V gene: TRBV7-8
clone size: few
J gene: TRBJ2-7
CDR3 DNA: TGTGCCAGCAGCTTAGTTAGGGACAGCAACCACGAGCAGTACTTC
CDR3 protein: CASSLVRDSNHEQYF

CDR3 length: 13
D gene: -
V gene: TRBV6-5
clone size: -
J gene: TRBJ2-7
CDR3 DNA: TGTGCCAGCAGTTACGATCAGGGGTACGAGCAGTACTTC
CDR3 protein: CASSYDQGYEQYF

CDR3 length: 17
D gene: TRBD2
V gene: TRBV7-3
clone size: -
J gene: TRBJ2-2
CDR3 DNA: TGTGCCAGCAGCCCCAGCGGGGGCCACATTAACACCGGGGAGCTGTTTTTT
CDR3 protein: CASSPSGGHINTGELFF

CDR3 length: 14
D gene: TRBD1
V gene: TRBV5-1
clone size: many
J gene: TRBJ2-5
CDR3 DNA: TGCGCCAGCAGCGTCGGGACAGGGGTTGAGACCCAGTACTTC
CDR3 protein: CASSVGTGVETQYF

CDR3 length: 12
D gene: -
V gene: TRBV12-3/TRBV12-4
clone size: many
J gene: TRBJ2-5
CDR3 DNA: TGTGCCAGCAGTTTCGAAGGGGAGACCCAGTACTTC
CDR3 protein: CASSFEGETQYF

CDR3 length: 15
D gene: TRBD2
V gene: TRBV7-2
clone size: few
J gene: TRBJ2-1
CDR3 DNA: TGTGCCAGCAGCTTAGCTCCGAGCGGGGCCAACGAGCAGTTCTTC
CDR3 protein: CASSLAPSGANEQFF

CDR3 length: 15
D gene: -
V gene: TRBV5-1
clone size: few
J gene: TRBJ2-2
CDR3 DNA: TGCGCCAGCAGCTCCTTCTCCGGGAACACCGGGGAGCTGTTTTTT
CDR3 protein: CASSSFSGNTGELFF

CDR3 length: 19
D gene: TRBD2
V gene: TRBV5-1
clone size: -
J gene: TRBJ2-1
CDR3 DNA: TGCGCCAGCAGCTTCCAGCGGGGGCCGTTAACCCTAAGGGACAATGAGCAGTTCTTC
CDR3 protein: CASSFQRGPLTLRDNEQFF

CDR3 length: 16
D gene: -
V gene: TRBV6-1
clone size: few
J gene: TRBJ2-7
CDR3 DNA: TGTGCCAGCATTCCCATTGGGGGGGCTGACTCCTACGAGCAGTACTTC
CDR3 protein: CASIPIGGADSYEQYF

CDR3 length: 15
D gene: -
V gene: TRBV6-1
clone size: -
J gene: TRBJ2-2
CDR3 DNA: TGTGCCGGCACCTTAAATTACGCGAACACCGGGGAGCTGTTTTTT
CDR3 protein: CAGTLNYANTGELFF

CDR3 length: 12
D gene: -
V gene: TRBV20-1
clone size: few
J gene: TRBJ1-2
CDR3 DNA: TGCAGTGCTCCAAACCCCGGAGGAGGCTACACCTTC
CDR3 protein: CSAPNPGGGYTF

CDR3 length: 15
D gene: -
V gene: TRBV5-5
clone size: few
J gene: TRBJ1-1
CDR3 DNA: TGTGCCAGCAGCAAAGATACAGGGCTAGGAACTGAAGCTTTCTTT
CDR3 protein: CASSKDTGLGTEAFF

CDR3 length: 13
D gene: -
V gene: TRBV30
clone size: few
J gene: TRBJ1-3
CDR3 DNA: TGTGCCTGGAGTGTTCTCTCTGGAAACACCATATATTTT
CDR3 protein: CAWSVLSGNTIYF

CDR3 length: 15
D gene: -
V gene: TRBV4-1
clone size: -
J gene: TRBJ1-2
CDR3 DNA: TGCGCCAGCAGCCGTAGTGGCCAGGACGAGAATGGCTACACCTTC
CDR3 protein: CASSRSGQDENGYTF

CDR3 length: 16
D gene: -
V gene: TRBV7-2
clone size: few
J gene: TRBJ1-5
CDR3 DNA: TGTGCCAGCAGCCTCCAGACGGCCGAATTGTATCAGCCCCAGCATTTT
CDR3 protein: CASSLQTAELYQPQHF

CDR3 length: 16
D gene: -
V gene: TRBV7-6
clone size: -
J gene: TRBJ2-6
CDR3 DNA: TGTGCCAGCAGCTTAGGACAGCCCACTGGGGCCAACGTCCTGACTTTC
CDR3 protein: CASSLGQPTGANVLTF

CDR3 length: 15
D gene: TRBD1
V gene: TRBV11-2
clone size: few
J gene: TRBJ2-3
CDR3 DNA: TGTGCCAGCAGCCCAGGACAGGTCCCGCCGACGACGCAGTATTTT
CDR3 protein: CASSPGQVPPTTQYF

CDR3 length: 12
D gene: -
V gene: TRBV7-2
clone size: many
J gene: TRBJ2-1
CDR3 DNA: TGTGCCAGCAGCCTTAGCGGCAATGAGCAGTTCTTC
CDR3 protein: CASSLSGNEQFF

CDR3 length: 16
D gene: TRBD2
V gene: TRBV6-5
clone size: -
J gene: TRBJ2-1
CDR3 DNA: TGTGCCAGCAGTCACGGGACTAGCGCATCCTACAATGAGCAGTTCTTC
CDR3 protein: CASSHGTSASYNEQFF